Below, 17 T cell receptor beta chains from the same sample are listed, as sequenced in a study of shared clonotypes between healthy human individuals. The assay was immunoSEQ multiplex PCR, and TCRdb's table has in-frame clones only and misses some. This table holds hundreds of thousands of clones, approximately 97% found once. Material: naive CD4+ T cells sorted from blood. The subset here: CD45RA+ positively selected. Every receptor here comes from a woman younger than 45 in good health.

The sample holds one count of this clone. The CDR3 loop is CASSKIAEGEAFF. For the CDR3, the DNA is TGTGCCAGCAGTAAAATAGCTGAGGGTGAAGCTTTCTTT. The chain employs TRBV2 and TRBJ1-1; D remains unclear. CDR3 length equals 13 residues. Germline CDR1 reads SNHLY; CDR2 reads FYNNEI. Trimming left V 5 bases short and J 7 bases short, with 14 bases between.

The rearrangement joins TRBV20-1 to TRBJ2-1; D unclear. The CDR3 totals 11 residues. Germline CDR1 reads DFQATT; CDR2 reads SNEGSKA (reference sequence). V lost 8 bases to trimming and J lost 7 bases, with 12 bases between them. In nucleotides, the CDR3 is TGCAGTCCCAATTCAGCTAATGAGCAGTTCTTC. Protein sequence: CSPNSANEQFF.

CDR3 sequence reads: CASSRPGTGLSPLHF. CDR3 nucleotide sequence: TGTGCCAGCAGTCGCCCCGGGACAGGGTTATCACCCCTCCACTTT. V usage is TRBV28 and J usage is TRBJ1-6; TRBD1 matches 9 bases. Germline V gene sequence: CDR1 MDHEN, CDR2 SYDVKM. The J segment lost 10 bases and the V segment lost 5 bases, leaving 9 bases of the junction unmatched. There are 15 residues in the CDR3.

The gene calls are TRBV7-9 and TRBJ1-1; 9 bases map to TRBD1. Trimming took 5 bases from V and 1 from J; bases not matched to a gene: 2. The CDR3 has 14 residues. Germline CDR1 is SEHNR and CDR2 is FQNEAQ (reference sequence). The CDR3 spells CASSRDRENTEAFF. The CDR3 bases are TGTGCCAGCAGCAGGGACAGGGAGAACACTGAAGCTTTCTTT.

This chain links TRBV28 with TRBJ2-7; TRBD1 is a possible D gene (6 bases). V was trimmed by 7 bases and J by 6 bases, leaving 19 bases between them. Germline lookup yields CDR1 MDHEN and CDR2 SYDVKM. The CDR3 runs 14 residues. The CDR3 DNA reads TGTGCCAGCAACTCCGGGACAACCTTGGTCGAGCAGTACTTC. This translates into CASNSGTTLVEQYF.

The chain couples TRBV7-2 to TRBJ2-5; unclear D gene. With the DNA end fitting TRBJ2-7 better, the J assignment may be wrong. The CDR3 is 12 residues long. Per germline, CDR1 SGHTA and CDR2 FQGNSA. This CDR3 is CASSLTGHEQYF. CDR3 nucleotide sequence: TGTGCCAGCAGCTTAACCGGGCACGAGCAGTACTTC.

The CDR3 DNA reads as TGTGCCAGCAGAGTCGGTAGACACTATGGCTACACCTTC. This codes for CASRVGRHYGYTF. The chain carries TRBV2 and TRBJ1-2; no clear D gene. The germline V and J ends were trimmed by 6 bases and 3 bases, with 11 bases remaining between them. The germline CDR1 and CDR2 sequences are SNHLY and FYNNEI. There are 13 residues in the CDR3.

This chain joins TRBV19 and TRBJ2-3; tentatively, D is TRBD2 (6 bases). The CDR3 is 11 residues long. Germline V gene lookup returns CDR1 LNHDA and CDR2 SQIVND (reference sequence). Trimming pared 8 bases from V and 5 bases from J, leaving 8 bases between. CDR3 sequence: CASGSGDTQYF. CDR3 DNA sequence: TGTGCCAGTGGTAGCGGAGATACGCAGTATTTT.

The chain carries TRBV10-1 and TRBJ1-1; D gene unclear. This CDR3 region has 15 residues. V was cut by 3 bases and J by 2 bases, with 13 bases left in between. Germline CDR1 reads WNHNN; CDR2 reads SYGVQD (reference sequence). CDR3 nucleotide sequence: TGCGCCAGCAGTGACATGGTGGGCCCCAACACTGAAGCTTTCTTT. Its translation: CASSDMVGPNTEAFF.

The chain joins TRBV5-1 to TRBJ2-3; 9 nucleotides agree with TRBD1. With 5 bases clipped from V and 4 bases from J, the junction kept 5 bases outside the gene matches. The germline gives CDR1 SGHRS, CDR2 YFSETQ. This CDR3 has 14 amino acids. The CDR3 DNA reads as TGCGCCAGCAGGGCCGGGACAGGGCCAGATACGCAGTATTTT. Its translation is CASRAGTGPDTQYF.

Here the CDR3 DNA reads TGTGCCAGCAGTGGGGCACTAGCCTACGAGCAGTACTTC. Protein product: CASSGALAYEQYF. J is TRBJ2-7 and V is TRBV2, with D possibly matching TRBD2 (5 bases). V lost 4 bases and J 2 bases, leaving 9 bases between the germline ends. The CDR3 is 13 amino acids. Germline CDR1 reads SNHLY; CDR2 reads FYNNEI.

This chain links TRBV6-1 with TRBJ2-7; the D gene is possibly TRBD1 (6 bases). Germline-derived CDR1 and CDR2 are MNHNS and SASEGT. V was clipped by 8 bases and J by 6 bases, with 17 bases between them. This CDR3 has 13 amino acids. The CDR3 DNA reads TGTGCCAGCCTCATTGGTTTCAGGGGCGAGCAGTACTTC. Translation: CASLIGFRGEQYF.

The chain recombines TRBV18 with TRBJ1-5, with 9 bases identical to TRBD1. V lost 4 bases, J lost 5 bases, and 0 bases stayed unmatched. Germline V gene lookup returns CDR1 KGHSH and CDR2 LQKENI. The CDR3 is 13 residues long. The CDR3 is CASSRQGDQPQHF. Here the CDR3 DNA reads TGTGCCAGCTCACGACAGGGGGATCAGCCCCAGCATTTT.

The V call is TRBV19, the J call TRBJ1-5, with a possible D match to TRBD1 (6 bases). The CDR3 loop spans 17 amino acids. Trimming took off 0 bases at V and 3 bases at J, with 15 bases between the two ends. Germline CDR1 reads LNHDA; CDR2 reads SQIVND (reference sequence). CDR3 DNA sequence: TGTGCCAGTAGTATAGAACTTCAGGGGTTCTCCAATCAGCCCCAGCATTTT. The encoded protein is CASSIELQGFSNQPQHF.

This chain connects TRBV28 to TRBJ2-1, with 8 bases lining up with TRBD2. Germline V gene sequence: CDR1 MDHEN, CDR2 SYDVKM. V gave up 4 bases and J gave up 0 bases; unmatched junction bases: 5. This CDR3 spans 16 amino acids. As DNA, the CDR3 is TGTGCCAGCAGTTCGCTTAGCGGGATCTCCTACAATGAGCAGTTCTTC. This codes for CASSSLSGISYNEQFF.

The J gene is TRBJ2-7, the V gene TRBV2, with D perhaps matching TRBD1 (5 bases). Trimming removed 4 bases from V and 8 bases from J, with 12 bases in between. The CDR3 is 12 residues long. Germline CDR1 is SNHLY and CDR2 is FYNNEI. CDR3 in amino acids: CASSVQGAKQYF. CDR3 DNA: TGTGCCAGCAGTGTTCAGGGTGCCAAGCAGTACTTC.

V usage is TRBV6-6 and J usage is TRBJ1-1; D possibly corresponds to TRBD1 (6 bases). Germline CDR1 is MNHNY and CDR2 is SVGAGI (reference sequence). Trimming took off 1 base at V and 6 bases at J, with 18 bases between the two ends. The CDR3 sequence is 16 residues long. The CDR3 is CASSYLAGAGGSEAFF. For the CDR3, the DNA is TGTGCCAGCAGTTACTTGGCAGGGGCGGGAGGTTCTGAAGCTTTCTTT.